What follows describes a single T cell receptor beta chain. The junction differs from germline at one of its ends, possibly a read error. Study processing details: Nucleated cell counts were estimated from reference gene primer amplification. Profiled with immunoSEQ multiplex PCR; TCRdb holds only in-frame clones, not every one. V and J calls and clone size come straight from that table; D and trimming were deduced from the DNA. The table includes 120,000 or so clones, 74% detected once. This CDR3 contains 13 residues. Germline assignment: CDR1 MNHEY and CDR2 SVGAGI. These data are taken from a study of blood T cell repertoires in COVID-19. Study overall: Sites across the United States, Italy and Spain contributed samples from acute and convalescent COVID-19. PBMCs, B-cell-depleted T cells, or T cells provided the cDNA or gDNA that made up the material.

V is TRBV6-5 and J is TRBJ1-2; 8 nucleotides line up with TRBD1. Sequencing was performed on peripheral blood. This receptor was obtained from a man in his 60s with acute or convalescent COVID-19. The CDR3 coding sequence is TGTGCCAGCAGTTACTCGGGGACAGGTGAATTCGCCTTC. Translated, it gives CASSYSGTGEFAF.